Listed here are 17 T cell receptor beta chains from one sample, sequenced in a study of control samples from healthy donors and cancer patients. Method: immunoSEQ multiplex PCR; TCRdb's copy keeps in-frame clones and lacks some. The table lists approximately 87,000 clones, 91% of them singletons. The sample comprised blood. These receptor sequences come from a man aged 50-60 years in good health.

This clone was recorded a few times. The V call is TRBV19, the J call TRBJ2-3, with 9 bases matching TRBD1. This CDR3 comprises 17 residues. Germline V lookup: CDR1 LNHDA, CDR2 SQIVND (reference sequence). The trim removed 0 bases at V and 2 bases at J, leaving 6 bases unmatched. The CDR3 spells CASSIDRGTGLTDTQYF. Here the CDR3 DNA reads TGTGCCAGTAGTATAGATCGTGGGACAGGGCTCACAGATACGCAGTATTTT. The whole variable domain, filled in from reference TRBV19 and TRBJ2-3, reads DGGITQSPKYLFRKEGQNVTLSCEQNLNHDAMYWYRQDPGQGLRLIYYSQIVNDFQKGDIAEGYSVSREKKESFPLTVTSAQKNPTAFYLCASSIDRGTGLTDTQYFGPGTRLTVL.

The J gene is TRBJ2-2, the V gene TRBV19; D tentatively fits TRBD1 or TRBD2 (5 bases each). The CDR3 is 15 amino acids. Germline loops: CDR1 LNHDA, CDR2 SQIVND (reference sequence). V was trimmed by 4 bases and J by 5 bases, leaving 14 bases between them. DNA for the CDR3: TGTGCCAGTAGTACCCGGGACGTAAAAACCGGGGAGCTGTTTTTT. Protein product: CASSTRDVKTGELFF.

For the CDR3, the DNA is TGTGCCAGCAGCTTGGCCTGGCAGGGCAAGGGGAATGAGCAGTTCTTC. It encodes CASSLAWQGKGNEQFF. V gene TRBV5-4 combines with J gene TRBJ2-1, with D perhaps matching TRBD1 (5 bases). Trimming stripped 0 bases from V and 7 bases from J, with 17 bases between. The CDR3 extends over 16 amino acids. Germline V gene lookup returns CDR1 SGHNT and CDR2 YYREEE (reference sequence).

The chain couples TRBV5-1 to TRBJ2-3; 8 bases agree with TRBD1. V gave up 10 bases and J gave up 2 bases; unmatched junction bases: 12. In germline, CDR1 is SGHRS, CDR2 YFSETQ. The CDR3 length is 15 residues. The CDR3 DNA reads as TGCGCCTCACAGAGAAGGACAGGGAACACAGATACGCAGTATTTT. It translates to CASQRRTGNTDTQYF.

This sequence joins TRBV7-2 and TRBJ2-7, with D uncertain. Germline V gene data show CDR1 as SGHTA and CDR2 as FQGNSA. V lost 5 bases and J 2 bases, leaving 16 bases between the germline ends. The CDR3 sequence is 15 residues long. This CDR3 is CASSPGSVFAYEQYF. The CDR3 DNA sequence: TGTGCCAGCAGCCCCGGATCAGTTTTCGCCTACGAGCAGTACTTC.

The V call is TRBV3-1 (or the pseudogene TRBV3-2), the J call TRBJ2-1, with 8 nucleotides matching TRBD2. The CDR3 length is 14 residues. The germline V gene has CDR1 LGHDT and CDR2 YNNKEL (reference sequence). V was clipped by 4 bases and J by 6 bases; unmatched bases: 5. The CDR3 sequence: CASSPLGGVNEQFF. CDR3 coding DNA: TGTGCCAGCAGCCCCCTCGGGGGGGTCAATGAGCAGTTCTTC.

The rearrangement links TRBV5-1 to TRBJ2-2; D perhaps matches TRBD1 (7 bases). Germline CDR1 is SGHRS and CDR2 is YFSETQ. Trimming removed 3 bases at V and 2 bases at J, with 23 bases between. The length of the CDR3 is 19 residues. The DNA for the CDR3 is TGCGCCAGCAGCTGGGGGCAGGGGGGCGCCGGCTTTAACACCGGGGAGCTGTTTTTT. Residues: CASSWGQGGAGFNTGELFF.

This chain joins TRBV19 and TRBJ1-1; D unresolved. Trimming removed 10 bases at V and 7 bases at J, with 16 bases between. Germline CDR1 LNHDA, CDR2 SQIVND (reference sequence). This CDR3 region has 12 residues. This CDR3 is CATSQKTGEAFF. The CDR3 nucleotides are TGTGCCACAAGCCAAAAGACGGGTGAAGCTTTCTTT.

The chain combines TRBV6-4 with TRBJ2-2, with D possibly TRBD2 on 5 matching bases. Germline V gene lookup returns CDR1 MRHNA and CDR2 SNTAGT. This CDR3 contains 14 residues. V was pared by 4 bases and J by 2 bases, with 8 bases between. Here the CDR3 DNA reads TGTGCCAGCAGTGTTGAGGGAAACACCGGGGAGCTGTTTTTT. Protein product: CASSVEGNTGELFF.

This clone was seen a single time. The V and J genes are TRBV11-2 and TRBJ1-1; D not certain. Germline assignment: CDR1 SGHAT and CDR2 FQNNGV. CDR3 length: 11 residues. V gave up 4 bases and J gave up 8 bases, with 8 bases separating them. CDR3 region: CASSSHWEAFF. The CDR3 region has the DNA TGTGCCAGCAGCTCCCATTGGGAAGCTTTCTTT.

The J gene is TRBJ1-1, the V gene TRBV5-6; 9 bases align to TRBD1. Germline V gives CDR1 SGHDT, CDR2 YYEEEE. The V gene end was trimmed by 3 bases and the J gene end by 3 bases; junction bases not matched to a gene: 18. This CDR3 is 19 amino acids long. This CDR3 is CASSSVGTGSRRPHTEAFF. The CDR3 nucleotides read TGTGCCAGCAGCTCCGTCGGGACAGGGAGTCGGAGGCCCCACACTGAAGCTTTCTTT. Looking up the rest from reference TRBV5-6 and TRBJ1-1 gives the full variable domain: DAGVTQSPTHLIKTRGQQVTLRCSPKSGHDTVSWYQQALGQGPQFIFQYYEEEERQRGNFPDRFSGHQFPNYSSELNVNALLLGDSALYLCASSSVGTGSRRPHTEAFFGQGTRLTVV.

Written as DNA, the CDR3 is TGTGCCAGCTCACCACAGTCCGGGAGGATCGGGGAGCTGTTTTTT. Residues: CASSPQSGRIGELFF. The V call is TRBV18, the J call TRBJ2-2, with TRBD2 matching 7 bases. CDR1 and CDR2 from the germline V gene are KGHSH and LQKENI. Trimming removed 1 base from V and 7 bases from J; junction bases left unmatched: 6. The CDR3 sequence is 15 residues long.

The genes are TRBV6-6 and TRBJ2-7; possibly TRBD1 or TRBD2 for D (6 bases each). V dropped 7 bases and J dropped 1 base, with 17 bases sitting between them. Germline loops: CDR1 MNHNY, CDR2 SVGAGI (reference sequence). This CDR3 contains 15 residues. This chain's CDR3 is CASKDPGATSYEQYF. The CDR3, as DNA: TGTGCCAGCAAGGATCCGGGGGCCACATCCTACGAGCAGTACTTC.

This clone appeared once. CDR3 nucleotides: TGTGCCAGCAGCTTAGAGGGGATTACAGTTAACACTGAAGCTTTCTTT. Its protein is CASSLEGITVNTEAFF. The J gene is TRBJ1-1, the V gene TRBV11-2; the D is unclear. CDR3 length equals 16 residues. The V gene's germline CDR1 is SGHAT and CDR2 FQNNGV. V was shortened by 0 bases and J by 2 bases, with 13 bases between the two germline ends.

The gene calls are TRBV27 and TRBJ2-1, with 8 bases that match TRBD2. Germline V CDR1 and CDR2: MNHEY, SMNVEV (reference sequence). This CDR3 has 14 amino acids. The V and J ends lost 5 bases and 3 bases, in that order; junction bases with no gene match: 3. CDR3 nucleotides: TGTGCCAGCAGTCCGGGGGGGGACTACAATGAGCAGTTCTTC. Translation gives CASSPGGDYNEQFF.

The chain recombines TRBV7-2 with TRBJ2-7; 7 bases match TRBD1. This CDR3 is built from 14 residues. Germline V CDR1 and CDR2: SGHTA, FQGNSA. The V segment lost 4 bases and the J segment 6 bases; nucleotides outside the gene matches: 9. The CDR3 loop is CASSSGQALGEQYF. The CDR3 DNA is TGTGCCAGCAGCTCAGGACAGGCCCTCGGCGAGCAGTACTTC.

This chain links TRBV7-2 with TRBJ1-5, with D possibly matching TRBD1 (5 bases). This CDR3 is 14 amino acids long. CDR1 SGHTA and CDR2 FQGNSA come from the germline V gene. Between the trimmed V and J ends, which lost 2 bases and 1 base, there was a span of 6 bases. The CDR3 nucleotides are TGTGCCAGCAGCTTACGGGGGAGCAATCAGCCCCAGCATTTT. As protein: CASSLRGSNQPQHF. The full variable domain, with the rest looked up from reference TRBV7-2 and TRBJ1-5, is GAGVSQSPSNKVTEKGKDVELRCDPISGHTALYWYRQSLGQGLEFLIYFQGNSAPDKSGLPSDRFSAERTGGSVSTLTIQRTQQEDSAVYLCASSLRGSNQPQHFGDGTRLSIL.